The entry that follows covers one T cell receptor beta chain sequence. Its antigen remains unidentified. TCRdb keeps only in-frame clones here, not all; method: immunoSEQ multiplex PCR. This table holds 180,000 or so clones, about 90% found once. Doses given second, at about 4 or about 12 weeks, were pooled. These data belong to a study of T cell responses to AZD1222 COVID-19 vaccine. The CDR3 totals 15 residues. J was trimmed by 7 bases and V by 4 bases; bases with no gene match: 11. Germline V gene sequence: CDR1 KGHDR, CDR2 SFDVKD. Study findings and constraints: Spike-wide coverage was observed for vaccine-associated CD4 TCRs, with dominant responses at 160-218 and 743-854. Females made up more of the donors, who were largely white British, and clonal diversity may have come out too low.

The clonotype originates from an adult who received the AZD1222 COVID-19 vaccine. This chain uses TRBV24-1 with TRBJ1-2; 7 nucleotides agree with TRBD1. The input for sequencing was peripheral blood, taken 28 days after the second AZD1222 dose. The CDR3 here is CATSDPRQGLPGYTF. The DNA of the CDR3 is TGTGCCACCAGTGACCCAAGACAGGGTTTGCCTGGCTACACCTTC.